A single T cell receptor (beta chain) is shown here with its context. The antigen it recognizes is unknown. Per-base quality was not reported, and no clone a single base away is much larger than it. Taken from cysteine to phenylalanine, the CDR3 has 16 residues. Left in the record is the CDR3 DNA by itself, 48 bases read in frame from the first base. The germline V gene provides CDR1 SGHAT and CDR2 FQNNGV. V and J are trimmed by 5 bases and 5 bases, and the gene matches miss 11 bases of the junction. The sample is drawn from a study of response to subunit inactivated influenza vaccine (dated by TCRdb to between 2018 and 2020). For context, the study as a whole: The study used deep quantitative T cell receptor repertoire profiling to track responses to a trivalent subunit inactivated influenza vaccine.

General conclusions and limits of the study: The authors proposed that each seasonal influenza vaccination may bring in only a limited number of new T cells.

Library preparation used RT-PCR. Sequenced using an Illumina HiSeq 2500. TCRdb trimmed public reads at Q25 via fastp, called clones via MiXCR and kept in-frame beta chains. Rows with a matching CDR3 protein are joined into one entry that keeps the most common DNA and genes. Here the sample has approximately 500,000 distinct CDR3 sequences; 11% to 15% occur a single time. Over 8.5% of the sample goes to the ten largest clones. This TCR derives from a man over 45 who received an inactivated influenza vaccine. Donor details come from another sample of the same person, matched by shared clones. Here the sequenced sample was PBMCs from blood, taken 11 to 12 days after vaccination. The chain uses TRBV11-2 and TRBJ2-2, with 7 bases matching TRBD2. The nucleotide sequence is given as TGTGCCAGCAGCCGATTCCAAGGACTAGTGACCGGGGAGCTGTTTTTT. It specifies CASSRFQGLVTGELFF.